This TCR beta chain originates from a study of shared clonotypes between healthy human individuals. About the research overall: Serving as donors were two women and a few men, whose ages spanned 18 to 49.

Produced via immunoSEQ multiplex PCR; TCRdb's table is partial and in-frame only. The repertoire holds over 400,000 clones, with roughly 80% as singletons. Per germline, CDR1 SEHNR and CDR2 FQNEAQ (reference sequence). The CDR3 is made up of 16 amino acids. V trimming: 2 bases; J trimming: 5 bases; junction bases outside the gene matches: 9. Sequencing was carried out using PBMCs. The V and J genes are TRBV7-9 and TRBJ1-2; 9 bases align to TRBD1. The origin of this receptor is a woman aged 40 to 49 in good health. Some clones in this sample may be carry-over from other donors' samples. CDR3 sequence: CASSLLNGDRAYGYTF. The CDR3 DNA follows: TGTGCCAGCAGCTTATTAAATGGGGACAGGGCTTATGGCTACACCTTC.